This T cell receptor (beta chain) was found in a study of breast tumors, draining lymph nodes, adjacent tissues. V lost 4 bases to trimming and J lost 4 bases, with 1 base between them. This CDR3 has 11 residues. The germline gives CDR1 LNHDA, CDR2 SQIVND (reference sequence). TCRdb re-derived calls from the multiplex PCR reads in MiXCR, one entry per CDR3 protein. The data hold several thousand distinct CDR3 sequences, with about two fifths observed a single time. This clonotype was seen at least ten times. This TCR was recovered from a female donor with breast cancer. Some clones in this sample may be carry-over from other donors' samples. Sequencing was done on a sample of tumor-adjacent breast tissue. The V call is TRBV19, the J call TRBJ1-4; D remains unclear. In nucleotides, the CDR3 is TGTGCCAGTAGTAATAATGAAAAACTGTTTTTT. Encoded protein: CASSNNEKLFF.